This TCR beta chain came from a study of CD8 T cells in ankylosing spondylitis. Study-level results: Earlier studies detected some motif variants in reactive arthritis synovial fluid and blood.

Germline assignment: CDR1 ENHRY and CDR2 SYGVKD. The CDR3 has 13 residues. V lost 4 bases and J lost 8, with 14 bases in between. This clonotype was counted ten times or more. Its target is unknown. MiXCR was run by TCRdb on the 5' RACE reads, yielding one entry per CDR3 protein. The sample yields 200,000 to 250,000 distinct CDR3 sequences, roughly 25% seen once. The receptor comes from a male donor with ankylosing spondylitis or in good health (not recorded which). Sequenced: blood, either unsorted or a sorted T cell fraction (not recorded which). The genes are TRBV10-3 and TRBJ1-2; D is unclear. CDR3 coding DNA: TGTGCCATCAGTGCGACATCAATTAGGGGCTACACCTTC. Protein: CAISATSIRGYTF.